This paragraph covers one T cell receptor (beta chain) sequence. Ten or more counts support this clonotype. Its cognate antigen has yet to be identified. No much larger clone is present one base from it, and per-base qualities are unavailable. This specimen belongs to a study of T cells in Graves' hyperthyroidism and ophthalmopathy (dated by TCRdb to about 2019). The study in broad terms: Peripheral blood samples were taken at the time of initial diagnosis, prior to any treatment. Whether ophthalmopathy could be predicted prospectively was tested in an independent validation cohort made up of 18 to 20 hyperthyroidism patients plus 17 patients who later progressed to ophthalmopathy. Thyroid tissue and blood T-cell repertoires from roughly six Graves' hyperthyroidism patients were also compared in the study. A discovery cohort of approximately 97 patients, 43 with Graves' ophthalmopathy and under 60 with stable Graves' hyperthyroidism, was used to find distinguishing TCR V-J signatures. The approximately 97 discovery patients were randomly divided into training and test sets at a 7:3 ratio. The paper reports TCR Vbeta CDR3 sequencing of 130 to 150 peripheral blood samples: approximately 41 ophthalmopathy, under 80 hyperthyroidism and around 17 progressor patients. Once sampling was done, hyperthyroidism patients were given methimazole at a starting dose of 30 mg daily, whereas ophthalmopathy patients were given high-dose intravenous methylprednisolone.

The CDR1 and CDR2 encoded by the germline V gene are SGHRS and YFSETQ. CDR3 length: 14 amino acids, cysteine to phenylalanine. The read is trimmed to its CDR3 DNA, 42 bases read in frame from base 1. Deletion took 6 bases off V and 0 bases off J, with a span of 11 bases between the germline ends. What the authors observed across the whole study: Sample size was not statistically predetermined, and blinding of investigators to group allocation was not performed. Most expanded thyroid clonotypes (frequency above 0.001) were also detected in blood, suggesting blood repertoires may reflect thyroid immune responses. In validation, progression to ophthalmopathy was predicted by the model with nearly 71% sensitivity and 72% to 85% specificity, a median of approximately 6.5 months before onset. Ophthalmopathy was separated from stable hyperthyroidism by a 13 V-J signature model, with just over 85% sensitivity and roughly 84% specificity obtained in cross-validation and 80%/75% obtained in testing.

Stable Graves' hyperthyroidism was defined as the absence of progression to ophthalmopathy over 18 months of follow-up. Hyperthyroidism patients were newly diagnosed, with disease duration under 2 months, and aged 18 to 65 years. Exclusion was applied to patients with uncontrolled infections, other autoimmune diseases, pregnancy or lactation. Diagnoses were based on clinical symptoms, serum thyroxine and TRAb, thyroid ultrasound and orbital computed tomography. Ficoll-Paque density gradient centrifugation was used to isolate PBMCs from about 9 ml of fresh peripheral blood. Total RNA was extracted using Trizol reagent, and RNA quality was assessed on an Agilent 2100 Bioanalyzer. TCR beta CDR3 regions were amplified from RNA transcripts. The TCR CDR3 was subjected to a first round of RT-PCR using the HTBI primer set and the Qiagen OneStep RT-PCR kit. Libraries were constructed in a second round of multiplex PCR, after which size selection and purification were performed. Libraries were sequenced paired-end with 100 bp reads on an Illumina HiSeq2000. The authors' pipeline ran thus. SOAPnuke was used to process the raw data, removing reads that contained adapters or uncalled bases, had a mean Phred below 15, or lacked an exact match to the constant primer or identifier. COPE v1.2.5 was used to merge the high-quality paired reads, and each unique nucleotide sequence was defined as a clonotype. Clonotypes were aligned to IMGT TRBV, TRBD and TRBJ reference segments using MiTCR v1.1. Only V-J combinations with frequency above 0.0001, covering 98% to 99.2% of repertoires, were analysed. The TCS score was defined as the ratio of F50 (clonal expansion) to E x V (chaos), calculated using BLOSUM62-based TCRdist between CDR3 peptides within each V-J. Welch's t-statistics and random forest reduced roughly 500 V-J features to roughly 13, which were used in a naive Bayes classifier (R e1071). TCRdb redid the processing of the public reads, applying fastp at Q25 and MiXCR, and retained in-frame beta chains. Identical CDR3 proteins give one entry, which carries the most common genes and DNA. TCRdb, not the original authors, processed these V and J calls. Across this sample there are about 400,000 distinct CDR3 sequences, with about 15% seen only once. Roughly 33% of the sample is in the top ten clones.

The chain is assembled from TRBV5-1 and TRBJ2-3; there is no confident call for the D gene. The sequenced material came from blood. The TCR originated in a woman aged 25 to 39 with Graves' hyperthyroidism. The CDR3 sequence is CASTHAVSTDTQYF. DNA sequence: TGCGCCAGCACCCATGCAGTTAGCACAGATACGCAGTATTTT.